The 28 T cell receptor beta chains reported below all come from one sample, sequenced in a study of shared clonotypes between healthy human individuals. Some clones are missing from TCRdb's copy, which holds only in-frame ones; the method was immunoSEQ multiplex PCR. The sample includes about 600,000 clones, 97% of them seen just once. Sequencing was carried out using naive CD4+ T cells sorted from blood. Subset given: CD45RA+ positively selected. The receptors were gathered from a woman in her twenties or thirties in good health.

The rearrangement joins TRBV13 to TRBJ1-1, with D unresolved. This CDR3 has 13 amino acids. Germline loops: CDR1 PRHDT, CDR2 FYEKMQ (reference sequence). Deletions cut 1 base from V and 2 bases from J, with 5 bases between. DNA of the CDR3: TGTGCCAGCAGCTTAGTTTCTAACACTGAAGCTTTCTTT. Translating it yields CASSLVSNTEAFF.

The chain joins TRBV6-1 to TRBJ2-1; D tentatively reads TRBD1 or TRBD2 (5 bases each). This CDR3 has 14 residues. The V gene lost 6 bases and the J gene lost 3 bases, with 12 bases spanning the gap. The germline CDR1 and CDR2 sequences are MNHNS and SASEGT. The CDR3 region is CASREGSLYNEQFF. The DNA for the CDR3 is TGTGCCAGCAGAGAGGGGAGCCTCTACAATGAGCAGTTCTTC.

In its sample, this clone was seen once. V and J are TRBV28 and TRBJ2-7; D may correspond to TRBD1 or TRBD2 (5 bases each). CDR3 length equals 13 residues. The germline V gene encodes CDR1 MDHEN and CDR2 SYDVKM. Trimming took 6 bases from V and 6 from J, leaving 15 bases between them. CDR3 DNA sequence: TGTGCCAGCAGGGGGGTGGCAGGCTCCGAGCAGTACTTC. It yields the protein CASRGVAGSEQYF.

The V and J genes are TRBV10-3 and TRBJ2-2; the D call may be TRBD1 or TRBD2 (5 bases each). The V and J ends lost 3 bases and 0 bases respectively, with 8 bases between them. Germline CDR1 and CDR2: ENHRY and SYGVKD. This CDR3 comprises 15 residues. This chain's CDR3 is CAISDTGPNTGELFF. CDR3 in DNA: TGTGCCATCAGTGATACGGGGCCGAACACCGGGGAGCTGTTTTTT.

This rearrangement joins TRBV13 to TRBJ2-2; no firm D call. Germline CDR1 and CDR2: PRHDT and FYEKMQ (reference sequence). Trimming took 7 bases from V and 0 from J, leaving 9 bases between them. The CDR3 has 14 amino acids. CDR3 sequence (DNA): TGTGCCAGCACAGCTCCGTCGAACACCGGGGAGCTGTTTTTT. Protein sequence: CASTAPSNTGELFF.

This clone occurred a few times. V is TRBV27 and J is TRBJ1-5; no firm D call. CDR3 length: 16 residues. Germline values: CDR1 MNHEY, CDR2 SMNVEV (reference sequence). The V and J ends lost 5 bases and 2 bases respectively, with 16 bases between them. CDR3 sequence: CASSPTASMGNQPQHF. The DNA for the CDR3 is TGTGCCAGCAGTCCAACGGCGTCCATGGGCAATCAGCCCCAGCATTTT.

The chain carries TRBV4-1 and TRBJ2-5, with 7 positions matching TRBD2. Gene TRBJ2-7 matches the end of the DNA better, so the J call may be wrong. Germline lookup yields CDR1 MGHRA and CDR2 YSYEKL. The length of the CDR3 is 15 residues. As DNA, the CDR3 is TGCGCCAGCAGCCAAGCGGGAGGAAATTCCTACGAGCAGTACTTC. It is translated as CASSQAGGNSYEQYF.

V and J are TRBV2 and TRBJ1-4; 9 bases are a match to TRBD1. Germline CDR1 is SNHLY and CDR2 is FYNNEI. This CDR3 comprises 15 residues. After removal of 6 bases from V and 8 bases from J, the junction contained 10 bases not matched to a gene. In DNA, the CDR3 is TGTGCCAGCAGCCCTACAGGGGGCGTAAGCGAAAAACTGTTTTTT. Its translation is CASSPTGGVSEKLFF.

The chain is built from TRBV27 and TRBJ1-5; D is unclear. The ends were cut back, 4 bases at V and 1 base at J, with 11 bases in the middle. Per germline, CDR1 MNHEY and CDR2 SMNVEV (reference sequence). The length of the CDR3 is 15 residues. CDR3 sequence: CASSSGVESNQPQHF. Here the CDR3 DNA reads TGTGCCAGCAGTTCCGGGGTCGAAAGCAATCAGCCCCAGCATTTT.

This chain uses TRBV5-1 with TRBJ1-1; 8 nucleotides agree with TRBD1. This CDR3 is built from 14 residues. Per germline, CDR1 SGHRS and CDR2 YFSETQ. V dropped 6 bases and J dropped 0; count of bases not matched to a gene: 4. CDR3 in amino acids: CASTGGYLNTEAFF. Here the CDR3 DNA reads TGCGCCAGCACAGGGGGCTACCTGAACACTGAAGCTTTCTTT.

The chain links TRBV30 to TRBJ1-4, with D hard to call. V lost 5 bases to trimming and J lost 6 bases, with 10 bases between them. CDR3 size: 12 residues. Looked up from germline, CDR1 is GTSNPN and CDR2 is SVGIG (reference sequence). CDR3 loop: CAWGPTDEKLFF. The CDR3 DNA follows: TGTGCCTGGGGGCCTACGGATGAAAAACTGTTTTTT.

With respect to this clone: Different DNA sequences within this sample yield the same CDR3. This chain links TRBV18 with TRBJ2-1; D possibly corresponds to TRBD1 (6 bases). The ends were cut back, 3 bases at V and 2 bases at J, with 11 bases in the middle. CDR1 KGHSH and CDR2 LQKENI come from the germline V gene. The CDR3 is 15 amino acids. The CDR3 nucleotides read TGTGCCAGCTCACCTGTACAGGGTCCCTACAATGAGCAGTTCTTC. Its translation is CASSPVQGPYNEQFF.

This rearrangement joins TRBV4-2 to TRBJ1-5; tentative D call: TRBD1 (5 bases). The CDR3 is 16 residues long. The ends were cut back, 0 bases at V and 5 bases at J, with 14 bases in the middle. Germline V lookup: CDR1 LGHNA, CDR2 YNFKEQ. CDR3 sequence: CASSQEEGTNHQPQHF. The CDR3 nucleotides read TGTGCCAGCAGCCAAGAAGAGGGGACTAACCATCAGCCCCAGCATTTT.

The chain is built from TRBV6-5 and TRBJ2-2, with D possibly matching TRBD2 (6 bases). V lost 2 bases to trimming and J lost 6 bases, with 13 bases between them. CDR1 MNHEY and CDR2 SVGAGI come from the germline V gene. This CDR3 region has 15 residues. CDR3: CASSYTRGGAGELFF. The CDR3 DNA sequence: TGTGCCAGCAGTTACACGAGGGGAGGTGCCGGGGAGCTGTTTTTT.

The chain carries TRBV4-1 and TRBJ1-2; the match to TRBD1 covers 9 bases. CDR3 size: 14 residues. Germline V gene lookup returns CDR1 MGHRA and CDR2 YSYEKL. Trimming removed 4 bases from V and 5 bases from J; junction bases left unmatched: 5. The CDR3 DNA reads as TGCGCCAGCAGCCGTCCGGGACAGGGTTATGGCTACACCTTC. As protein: CASSRPGQGYGYTF.

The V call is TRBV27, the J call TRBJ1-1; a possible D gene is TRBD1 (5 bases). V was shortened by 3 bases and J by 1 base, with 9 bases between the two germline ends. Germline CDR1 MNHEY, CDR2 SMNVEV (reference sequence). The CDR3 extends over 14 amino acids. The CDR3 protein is CASSFGDRNTEAFF. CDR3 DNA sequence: TGTGCCAGCAGTTTTGGGGACCGGAACACTGAAGCTTTCTTT.

CDR3 region: CASSESAGAANTGELFF. DNA for the CDR3: TGCGCCAGCAGTGAATCAGCGGGTGCCGCGAACACCGGGGAGCTGTTTTTT. The V and J genes are TRBV10-1 and TRBJ2-2, with a weak D call TRBD2 (6 bases). CDR1 and CDR2 from the germline V gene are WNHNN and SYGVQD (reference sequence). With 3 bases removed from V and 0 bases from J, the gap between germline ends came to 14 bases. This CDR3 spans 17 amino acids.

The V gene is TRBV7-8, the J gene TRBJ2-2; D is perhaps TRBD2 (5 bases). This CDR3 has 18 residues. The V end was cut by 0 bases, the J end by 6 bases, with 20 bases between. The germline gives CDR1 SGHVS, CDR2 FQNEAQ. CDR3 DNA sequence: TGTGCCAGCAGCTTAGCCAGGACTGGGAAAAATTCGGCCGGGGAGCTGTTTTTT. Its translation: CASSLARTGKNSAGELFF.

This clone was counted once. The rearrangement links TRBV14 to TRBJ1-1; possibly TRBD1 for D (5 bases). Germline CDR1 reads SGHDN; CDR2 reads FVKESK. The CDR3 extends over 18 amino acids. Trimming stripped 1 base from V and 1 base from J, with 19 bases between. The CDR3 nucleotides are TGTGCCAGCAGCCAAGCGGCAGTTCGGGGGATTACGAACACTGAAGCTTTCTTT. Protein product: CASSQAAVRGITNTEAFF.

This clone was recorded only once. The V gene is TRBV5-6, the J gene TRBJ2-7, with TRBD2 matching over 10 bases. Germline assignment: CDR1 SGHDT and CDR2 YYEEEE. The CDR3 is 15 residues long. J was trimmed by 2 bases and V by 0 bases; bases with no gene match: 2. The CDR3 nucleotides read TGTGCCAGCAGCTTGGCCAGCGGGAGGGCCTACGAGCAGTACTTC. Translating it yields CASSLASGRAYEQYF.

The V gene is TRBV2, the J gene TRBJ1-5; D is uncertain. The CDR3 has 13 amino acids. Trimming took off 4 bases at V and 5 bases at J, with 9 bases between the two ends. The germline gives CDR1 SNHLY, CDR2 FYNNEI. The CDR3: CASSVQEDQPQHF. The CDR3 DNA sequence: TGTGCCAGCAGTGTTCAGGAAGATCAGCCCCAGCATTTT.

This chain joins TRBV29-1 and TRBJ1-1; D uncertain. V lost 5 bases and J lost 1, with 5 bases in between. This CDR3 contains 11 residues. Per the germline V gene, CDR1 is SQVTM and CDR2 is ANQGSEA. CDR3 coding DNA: TGCAGCGTTCAGCCGAACACTGAAGCTTTCTTT. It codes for CSVQPNTEAFF.

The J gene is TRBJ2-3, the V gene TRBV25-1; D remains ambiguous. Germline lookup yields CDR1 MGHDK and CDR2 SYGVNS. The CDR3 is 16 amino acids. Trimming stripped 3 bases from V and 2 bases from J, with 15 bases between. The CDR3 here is CASSEILGVPTDTQYF. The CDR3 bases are TGTGCCAGCAGTGAGATCCTAGGCGTCCCCACAGATACGCAGTATTTT. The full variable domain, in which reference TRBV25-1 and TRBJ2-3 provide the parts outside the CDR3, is EADIYQTPRYLVIGTGKKITLECSQTMGHDKMYWYQQDPGMELHLIHYSYGVNSTEKGDLSSESTVSRIRTEHFPLTLESARPSHTSQYLCASSEILGVPTDTQYFGPGTRLTVL.

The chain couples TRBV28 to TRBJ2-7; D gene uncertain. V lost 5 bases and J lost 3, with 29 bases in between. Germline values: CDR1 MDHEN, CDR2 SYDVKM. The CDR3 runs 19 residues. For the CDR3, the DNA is TGTGCCAGCAGTGCCTTCGGGCAGGACCGGGCGGCAGGCCTCTACGAGCAGTACTTC. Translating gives CASSAFGQDRAAGLYEQYF.

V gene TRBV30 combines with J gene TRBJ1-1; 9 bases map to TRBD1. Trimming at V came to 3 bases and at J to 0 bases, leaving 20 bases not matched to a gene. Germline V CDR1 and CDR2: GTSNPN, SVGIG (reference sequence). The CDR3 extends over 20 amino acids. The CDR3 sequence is CAWRSGTGIRVRPMNTEAFF. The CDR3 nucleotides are TGTGCCTGGAGATCCGGGACAGGGATAAGAGTTCGACCTATGAACACTGAAGCTTTCTTT.

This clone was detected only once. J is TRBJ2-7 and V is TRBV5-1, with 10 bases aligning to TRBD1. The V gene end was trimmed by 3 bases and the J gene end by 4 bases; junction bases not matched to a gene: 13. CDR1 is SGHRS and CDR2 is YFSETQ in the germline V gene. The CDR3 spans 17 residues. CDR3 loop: CASSSSPARTGGYEQYF. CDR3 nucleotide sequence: TGCGCCAGCAGCTCGTCACCGGCACGGACAGGGGGTTACGAGCAGTACTTC.

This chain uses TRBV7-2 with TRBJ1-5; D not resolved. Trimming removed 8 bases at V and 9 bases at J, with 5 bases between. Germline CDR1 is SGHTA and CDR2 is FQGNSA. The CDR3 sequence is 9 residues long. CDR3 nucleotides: TGTGCCAGCGTCCGGCCCCAGCATTTT. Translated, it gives CASVRPQHF.

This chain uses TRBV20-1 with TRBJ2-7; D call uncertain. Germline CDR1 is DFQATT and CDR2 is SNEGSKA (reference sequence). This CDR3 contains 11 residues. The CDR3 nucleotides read TGCGGCTCATCGTCCTCCTACGAGCAGTACTTC. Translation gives CGSSSSYEQYF.